The 20 T cell receptor beta chains below come from one sample, sequenced in a study of beta chain features in type 1 diabetes listed by TCRdb under 2018. Receptor amplification or capture employed the immunoSEQ multiplex PCR assay. The entire amount of isolated RNA was reverse transcribed using the High Capacity cDNA Reverse Transcription Kit, so the sequenced TCRB transcripts were expressed ones. TCRdb obtained this table from immuneACCESS and retained in-frame rearrangements with V and J assigned. These tables miss some clones; where compared with another copy, unresolved V genes account for less than half of the shortfall, and the remainder is unexplained. The sample contains 550,000 to 850,000 clones, about an eighth of them found a single time. About 0.02% of the sample belongs to the ten largest clones. Antigens for these TCRs are unknown. Paper-wide results and their limitations: A moderate but significant shortening of TCRB CDR3 length was observed in type 1 diabetes patients in all four CD4+ subsets.

Sample: naive CD4+ T cells from blood. According to the study, the label for this sample's cell subset or site signals: true naive CD4+ T cells. These receptors were obtained from a man aged 18-30 years with type 1 diabetes.

Here the CDR3 DNA reads TGTGCCAGCAGAAGACTAGCGGGGGGCAATGAGCAGTTCTTC. This translates into CASRRLAGGNEQFF. This chain uses TRBV6-5 with TRBJ2-1; the match to TRBD2 covers 13 bases. From germline, CDR1 is MNHEY and CDR2 SVGAGI. This CDR3 is built from 14 residues. Trimming took 6 bases from V and 6 from J; bases not matched to a gene: 2.

This clone showed up just once. This chain connects TRBV5-1 to TRBJ2-2; a weak D match, TRBD2 (6 bases). Germline V gene data show CDR1 as SGHRS and CDR2 as YFSETQ. The CDR3 extends over 15 amino acids. V was pared by 4 bases and J by 2 bases, with 12 bases between. Written as DNA, the CDR3 is TGCGCCAGCAGCACACTTAGCGGTAACACCGGGGAGCTGTTTTTT. Residues: CASSTLSGNTGELFF. Variable domain in full (rest from reference TRBV5-1 and TRBJ2-2): KAGVTQTPRYLIKTRGQQVTLSCSPISGHRSVSWYQQTPGQGLQFLFEYFSETQRNKGNFPGRFSGRQFSNSRSEMNVSTLELGDSALYLCASSTLSGNTGELFFGEGSRLTVL.

This clone was counted between two and nine times. Relative to the germline gene, one junction end is altered; a read error may explain this. The CDR3 loop reads CATSGDRFSGNTIYF. CDR3 in DNA: TGTGCCACCAGCGGAGACAGGTTCTCTGGAAACACCATATATTTT. The chain uses TRBV15 and TRBJ1-3; tentatively, D is TRBD1 (6 bases). Germline CDR1 reads LNHNV; CDR2 reads YYDKDF (reference sequence). This CDR3 contains 15 residues.

The genes are TRBV19 and TRBJ1-2; D gene uncertain. Trimming cost V 5 bases and J 3 bases, with 22 bases left between them. The CDR3 sequence is 17 residues long. The germline gives CDR1 LNHDA, CDR2 SQIVND (reference sequence). This CDR3 reads CASSPALLGTSDYGYTF. The CDR3 coding sequence is TGTGCCAGTAGTCCAGCTCTTCTTGGAACCTCTGACTATGGCTACACCTTC.

This clone has just a few counts. The V gene is TRBV2, the J gene TRBJ1-2, with unresolved D. Germline CDR1 reads SNHLY; CDR2 reads FYNNEI. V dropped 8 bases and J dropped 6 bases, with 19 bases sitting between them. This CDR3 has 14 residues. The CDR3 DNA reads as TGTGCCAGCTTCGTGGCCGGCTACCGGGATGGCTACACCTTC. It yields the protein CASFVAGYRDGYTF.

Comments on this clone: The same CDR3 can be traced to other DNA sequences in this sample. This chain connects TRBV7-9 to TRBJ1-5; no reliable D call. CDR1 SEHNR and CDR2 FQNEAQ come from the germline V gene (reference sequence). V was cut by 1 base and J by 4 bases, with 5 bases left in between. This CDR3 comprises 13 residues. CDR3: CASSLVSNQPQHF. The CDR3 nucleotides read TGTGCCAGCAGCTTAGTGAGTAATCAGCCCCAGCATTTT. Complete variable domain (other parts from reference TRBV7-9 and TRBJ1-5): DTGVSQNPRHKITKRGQNVTFRCDPISEHNRLYWYRQTLGQGPEFLTYFQNEAQLEKSRLLSDRFSAERPKGSFSTLEIQRTEQGDSAMYLCASSLVSNQPQHFGDGTRLSIL.

The CDR3 DNA sequence: TGTGCCATCAGTCGGGACGCTCCCTCTGGAAACACCATATATTTT. This codes for CAISRDAPSGNTIYF. The chain carries TRBV10-3 and TRBJ1-3; possible D gene TRBD1, 5 bases. The CDR3 runs 15 residues. Trimming stripped 5 bases from V and 0 bases from J, with 11 bases between. In germline, CDR1 is ENHRY, CDR2 SYGVKD.

The chain has TRBV5-1 and TRBJ1-4, with D perhaps matching TRBD1 (5 bases). The length of the CDR3 is 14 residues. CDR1 and CDR2 (germline): SGHRS, YFSETQ. Deletions cut 3 bases from V and 4 bases from J, with 10 bases between. The CDR3 here is CASSSGTDNEKLFF. In DNA, the CDR3 is TGCGCCAGCAGCTCCGGGACGGATAATGAAAAACTGTTTTTT. Drawing the rest from reference TRBV5-1 and TRBJ1-4, the complete variable domain is KAGVTQTPRYLIKTRGQQVTLSCSPISGHRSVSWYQQTPGQGLQFLFEYFSETQRNKGNFPGRFSGRQFSNSRSEMNVSTLELGDSALYLCASSSGTDNEKLFFGSGTQLSVL.

The chain employs TRBV4-1 and TRBJ2-1, with TRBD2 matching 9 bases. The V segment lost 2 bases and the J segment 8 bases; nucleotides outside the gene matches: 10. The CDR3 has 16 amino acids. CDR1 MGHRA and CDR2 YSYEKL come from the germline V gene. The CDR3 DNA is TGCGCCAGCAGCCAAACCTCTGCGGGGGGGCCTTATGAGCAGTTCTTC. This translates into CASSQTSAGGPYEQFF.

The chain links TRBV30 to TRBJ2-5, with D unclear. The CDR3 spans 11 residues. Germline CDR1 GTSNPN, CDR2 SVGIG (reference sequence). Trimming removed 5 bases from V and 4 bases from J, with 8 bases in between. DNA of the CDR3: TGTGCCTGGGAGTCATCAGAGACCCAGTACTTC. Protein product: CAWESSETQYF.

This rearrangement joins TRBV5-4 to TRBJ2-3; D ambiguous. Trimming pared 2 bases from V and 5 bases from J, leaving 9 bases between. The CDR3 is 13 residues long. Germline-derived CDR1 and CDR2 are SGHNT and YYREEE (reference sequence). CDR3 nucleotide sequence: TGTGCCAGCAGCTTTATAGGGCTAGATACGCAGTATTTT. Translation gives CASSFIGLDTQYF.

The chain employs TRBV5-6 and TRBJ1-6; D is unresolved. CDR1 is SGHDT and CDR2 is YYEEEE in the germline V gene. V was clipped by 3 bases and J by 8 bases, with 12 bases between them. The CDR3 is 14 residues long. DNA for the CDR3: TGTGCCAGCAGCTCGTGGGTTTGGCATTCACCCCTCCACTTT. Translation: CASSSWVWHSPLHF.

This clone showed up just a few times. The chain links TRBV7-9 to TRBJ2-5; maybe TRBD1 (6 bases). V lost 5 bases and J lost 0, with 13 bases in between. CDR1 is SEHNR, CDR2 FQNEAQ, per germline (reference sequence). The CDR3 totals 15 residues. The CDR3 sequence: CASSPMGANQETQYF. The CDR3 DNA sequence: TGTGCCAGCAGCCCGATGGGGGCCAACCAAGAGACCCAGTACTTC.

This clone has a handful of counts. The V call is TRBV28, the J call TRBJ2-7; tentative D call: TRBD1 (5 bases). Germline CDR1 and CDR2: MDHEN and SYDVKM. The CDR3 contains 15 residues. V lost 8 bases to trimming and J lost 5 bases, with 22 bases between them. CDR3 nucleotide sequence: TGTGCCAGCGGCGTTTCGGTCGTCAGGGATCACGAGCAGTACTTC. This sequence encodes CASGVSVVRDHEQYF.

This clone has a handful of counts. The rearrangement uses TRBV19 and TRBJ1-2; 9 bases map to TRBD1. Germline CDR1 is LNHDA and CDR2 is SQIVND (reference sequence). This CDR3 is built from 14 residues. J was trimmed by 8 bases and V by 3 bases; bases with no gene match: 7. The chain's CDR3 is CASSMGQGEEGYTF. The CDR3 bases are TGTGCCAGTAGTATGGGACAGGGCGAGGAAGGCTACACCTTC.

This chain connects TRBV30 to TRBJ2-7; tentatively, D is TRBD1 (6 bases). This CDR3 comprises 13 residues. The V gene's germline CDR1 is GTSNPN and CDR2 SVGIG (reference sequence). Trimming left V 1 base short and J 3 bases short, with 10 bases between. CDR3 region: CAWSGYRDYEQYF. The DNA of the CDR3 is TGTGCCTGGAGTGGATACAGGGACTACGAGCAGTACTTC.

The chain employs TRBV28 and TRBJ1-1; D possibly corresponds to TRBD1 (6 bases). Trimming shortened V by 6 bases and J by 0 bases, and 11 bases separated the two germline ends. The length of the CDR3 is 14 residues. From germline, CDR1 is MDHEN and CDR2 SYDVKM. CDR3 amino acids: CASRLTGVNTEAFF. CDR3 coding DNA: TGTGCCAGCAGGCTGACAGGAGTGAACACTGAAGCTTTCTTT.

This clone has just a few counts. The rearrangement joins TRBV1 to TRBJ2-7; the D call TRBD1 from the table was never checked on the DNA. TRBV1 is tagged as a pseudogene. CDR3 length: 16 amino acids. CDR3 loop: CTSSHLKDRGLYEQYF. The CDR3 DNA reads TGCACCAGCAGCCATTTGAAGGACAGGGGGCTATACGAGCAGTACTTC.

The chain uses TRBV19 and TRBJ2-6; weak D call: TRBD2 (5 bases). Deletions cut 3 bases from V and 0 bases from J, with 9 bases between. This CDR3 has 16 residues. Germline values: CDR1 LNHDA, CDR2 SQIVND (reference sequence). CDR3: CASSIEGFSGANVLTF. For the CDR3, the DNA is TGTGCCAGTAGTATTGAGGGCTTCTCTGGGGCCAACGTCCTGACTTTC.

This clone turned up a few times. The chain joins TRBV9 to TRBJ2-4, with 7 bases lining up with TRBD1. The CDR3 covers 15 residues. The trim removed 3 bases at V and 9 bases at J, leaving 12 bases unmatched. Germline-derived CDR1 and CDR2 are SGDLS and YYNGEE. In DNA, the CDR3 is TGTGCCAGCAGCGAGACAGGGTCGTTCACCCCCATTCAGTACTTC. Its protein is CASSETGSFTPIQYF. Based on the CDR3 plus reference TRBV9 and TRBJ2-4, the full variable domain is DSGVTQTPKHLITATGQRVTLRCSPRSGDLSVYWYQQSLDQGLQFLIQYYNGEERAKGNILERFSAQQFPDLHSELNLSSLELGDSALYFCASSETGSFTPIQYFGAGTRLSVL.